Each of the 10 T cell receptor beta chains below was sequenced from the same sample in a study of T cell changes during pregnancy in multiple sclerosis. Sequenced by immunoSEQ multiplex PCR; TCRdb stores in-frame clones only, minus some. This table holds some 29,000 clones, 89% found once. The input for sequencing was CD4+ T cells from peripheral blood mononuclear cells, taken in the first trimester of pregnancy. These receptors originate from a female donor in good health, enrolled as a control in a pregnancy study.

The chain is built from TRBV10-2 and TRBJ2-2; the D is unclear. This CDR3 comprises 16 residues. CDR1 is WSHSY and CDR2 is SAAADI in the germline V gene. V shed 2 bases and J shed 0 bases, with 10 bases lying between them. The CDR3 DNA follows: TGCGCCAGCAGTGAGGTTCGGTATTCGAACACCGGGGAGCTGTTTTTT. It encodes CASSEVRYSNTGELFF.

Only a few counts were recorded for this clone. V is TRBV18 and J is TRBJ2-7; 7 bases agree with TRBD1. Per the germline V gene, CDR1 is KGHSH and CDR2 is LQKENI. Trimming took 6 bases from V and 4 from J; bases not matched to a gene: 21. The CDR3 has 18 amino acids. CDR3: CASSHDLDRPRGIYEQYF. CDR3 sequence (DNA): TGTGCCAGCTCTCACGATCTGGACAGGCCGAGGGGTATTTACGAGCAGTACTTC.

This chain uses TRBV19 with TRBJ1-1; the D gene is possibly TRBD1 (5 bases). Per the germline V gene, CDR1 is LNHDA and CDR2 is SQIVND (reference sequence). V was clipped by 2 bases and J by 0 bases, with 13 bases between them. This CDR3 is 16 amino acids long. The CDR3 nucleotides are TGTGCCAGTAGTATAAAGGCCAGGGAACTGAACACTGAAGCTTTCTTT. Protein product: CASSIKARELNTEAFF.

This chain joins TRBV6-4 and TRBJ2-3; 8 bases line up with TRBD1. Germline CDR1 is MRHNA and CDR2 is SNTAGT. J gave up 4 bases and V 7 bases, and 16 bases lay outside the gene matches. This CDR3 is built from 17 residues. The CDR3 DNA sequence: TGTGCCAGCACCACCAGGGACCGGGACAGGCGCGCAGATACGCAGTATTTT. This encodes CASTTRDRDRRADTQYF.

Here the CDR3 reads CASRGGSTDTQYF. For the CDR3, the DNA is TGTGCCAGCAGGGGGGGAAGCACAGATACGCAGTATTTT. The chain employs TRBV7-2 and TRBJ2-3, with a possible D match to TRBD2 (6 bases). The V end was cut by 6 bases, the J end by 0 bases, with 7 bases between. CDR3 length: 13 amino acids. Germline V gene lookup returns CDR1 SGHTA and CDR2 FQGNSA.

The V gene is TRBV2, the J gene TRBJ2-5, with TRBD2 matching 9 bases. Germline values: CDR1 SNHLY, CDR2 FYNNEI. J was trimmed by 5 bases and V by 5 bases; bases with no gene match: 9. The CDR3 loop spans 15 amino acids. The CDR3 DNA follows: TGTGCCAGCAGTCCGACTTTGGCGGGGGGGGAGACCCAGTACTTC. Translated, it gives CASSPTLAGGETQYF.

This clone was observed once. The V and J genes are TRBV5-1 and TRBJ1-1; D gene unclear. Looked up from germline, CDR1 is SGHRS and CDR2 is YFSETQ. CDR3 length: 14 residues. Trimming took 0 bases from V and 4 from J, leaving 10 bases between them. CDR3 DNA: TGCGCCAGCAGCTTGGGGACTGAGGGCACTGAAGCTTTCTTT. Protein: CASSLGTEGTEAFF.

The CDR3 nucleotides read TGTGCCAGCAGCAAAGAGGGTTGGCTAGGGAGCTCCTACAATGAGCAGTTCTTC. This codes for CASSKEGWLGSSYNEQFF. The rearrangement links TRBV21-1 to TRBJ2-1; the table's D call of TRBD2 was not tested on the DNA. TRBV21-1 is reported as a pseudogene. The CDR3 is 18 amino acids.

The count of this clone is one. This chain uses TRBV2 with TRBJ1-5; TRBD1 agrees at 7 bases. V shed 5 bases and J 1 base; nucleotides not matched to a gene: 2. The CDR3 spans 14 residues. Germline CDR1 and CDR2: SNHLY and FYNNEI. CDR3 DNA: TGTGCCAGCAGTACACAGGGGAGCAATCAGCCCCAGCATTTT. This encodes CASSTQGSNQPQHF. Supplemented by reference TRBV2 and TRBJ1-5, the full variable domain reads EPEVTQTPSHQVTQMGQEVILRCVPISNHLYFYWYRQILGQKVEFLVSFYNNEISEKSEIFDDQFSVERPDGSNFTLKIRSTKLEDSAMYFCASSTQGSNQPQHFGDGTRLSIL.

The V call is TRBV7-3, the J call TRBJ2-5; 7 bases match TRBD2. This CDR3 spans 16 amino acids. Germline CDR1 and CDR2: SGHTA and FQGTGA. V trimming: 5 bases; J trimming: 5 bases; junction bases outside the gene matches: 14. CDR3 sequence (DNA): TGTGCCAGCAGCCTTACCTCTCCGGGAGGCGGGGAGACCCAGTACTTC. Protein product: CASSLTSPGGGETQYF.